This entry describes one TCR beta chain. As yet, its antigen is unknown. V was pared by 9 bases and J by 1 base, with 3 bases of the junction left unmatched. CDR1 ENHRY and CDR2 SYGVKD come from the germline V gene. The CDR3 is 13 residues long. The data derive from a study of cytomegalovirus exposure and HLA in healthy donors. The overall study: Caucasian-associated ancestry cluster membership applied to about 77% of approximately 400 genotyped donors.

General observations from the study: Later analysis identified over 15,000 TCR beta sequences associated with HLA alleles, using a false discovery rate threshold of 0.05. Reportedly, a later analysis found an Asian-associated ancestry cluster had fewer N-insertions than the approximately 700-donor mean.

The PCR made use of 60 Vbeta and 13 Jbeta primers. Generated by immunoSEQ multiplex PCR, the TCRdb table keeps only in-frame clones and is missing some. The sample includes under 150,000 clones, roughly 77% of them seen just once. The specimen sequenced was PBMCs. V is TRBV10-3 and J is TRBJ1-5; 7 bases map to TRBD1. The clonotype originates from a woman between 40 and 50 years old in good health and CMV-seropositive. The CDR3 sequence is CAIRGQSNQPQHF. CDR3 nucleotides: TGTGCCATTAGGGGACAGAGCAATCAGCCCCAGCATTTT.